This TCR beta chain was captured by sequencing in a study of CXCR4 blockade with PD-1 therapy in pancreatic cancer. Clones were sequenced by immunoSEQ multiplex PCR, and TCRdb holds only the in-frame ones, with some missing. Of fewer than 800 clones in the sample, about 40% were seen once. Overall study results and limits: More frequent amino acid clones had more nucleotide rearrangements, suggesting convergent selection. Tumors were clonally expanded, mean around 0.14 versus 0.05 in healthy blood.

V was clipped by 6 bases and J by 0 bases, with 11 bases between them. Germline-derived CDR1 and CDR2 are SGHDN and FVKESK. This CDR3 region has 14 residues. To note about this clone: Antigen unknown.

The clonotype originates from a human donor with pancreatic ductal adenocarcinoma. Material for sequencing was tumor tissue. The V gene is TRBV14, the J gene TRBJ1-1; maybe TRBD1 (5 bases). The CDR3 coding sequence is TGTGCCAGCAGTCTCTTGGGGGTGAACACTGAAGCTTTCTTT. It codes for CASSLLGVNTEAFF.